This T cell receptor (beta chain) originates from a study of post-analysis software for immune sequencing data. For this clonotype: Antigen specificity is unknown.

Germline V lookup: CDR1 GTSNPN, CDR2 SVGIG (reference sequence). The CDR3 is 11 residues long. General observations from the study: Samples sharing a preparation batch grouped tightly together when assessed by F measure. Multiple sclerosis patients had significantly lower normalized Chao1 diversity than controls. Patients had higher frequencies than controls of roughly 5 TRBV segments, including TRBV5-6, TRBV5-1 and TRBV20-1.

Sequencing libraries made from TCR beta cDNA carried unique molecular identifiers. TCRdb re-derived calls from the PCR reads in MiXCR, one entry per CDR3 protein. Of about 820,000 distinct CDR3 sequences in the sample, roughly 50% are singletons; the top ten hold 4.6%. The chain is built from TRBV30 and TRBJ2-4; TRBD1 aligns across 8 bases. The DNA end favors TRBJ2-1, so the J call may be wrong. This TCR derives from a girl aged 5-17 years with multiple sclerosis. Material for sequencing was blood. The CDR3 region has the DNA TGTGCCTGGAGACTACAGGGGGGTCAGTTCTTC. This codes for CAWRLQGGQFF.